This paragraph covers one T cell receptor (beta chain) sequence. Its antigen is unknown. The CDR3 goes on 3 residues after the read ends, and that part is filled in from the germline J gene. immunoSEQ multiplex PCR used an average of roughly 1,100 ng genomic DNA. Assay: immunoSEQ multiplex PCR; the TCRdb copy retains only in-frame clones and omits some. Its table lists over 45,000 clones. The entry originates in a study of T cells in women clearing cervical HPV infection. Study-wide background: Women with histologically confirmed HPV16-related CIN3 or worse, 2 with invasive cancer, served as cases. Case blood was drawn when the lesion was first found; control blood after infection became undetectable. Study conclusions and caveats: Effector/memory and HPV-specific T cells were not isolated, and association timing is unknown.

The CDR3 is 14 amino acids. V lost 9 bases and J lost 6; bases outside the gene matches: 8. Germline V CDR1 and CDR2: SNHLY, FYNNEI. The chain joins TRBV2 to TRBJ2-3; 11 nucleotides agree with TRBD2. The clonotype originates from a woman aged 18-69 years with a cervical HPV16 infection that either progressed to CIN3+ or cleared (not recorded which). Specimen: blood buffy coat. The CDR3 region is CASQLAGESDTQYF. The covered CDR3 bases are TGTGCCAGTCAACTAGCGGGAGAATCGGATACG. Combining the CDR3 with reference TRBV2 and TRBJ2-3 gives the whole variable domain EPEVTQTPSHQVTQMGQEVILRCVPISNHLYFYWYRQILGQKVEFLVSFYNNEISEKSEIFDDQFSVERPDGSNFTLKIRSTKLEDSAMYFCASQLAGESDTQYFGPGTRLTVL.